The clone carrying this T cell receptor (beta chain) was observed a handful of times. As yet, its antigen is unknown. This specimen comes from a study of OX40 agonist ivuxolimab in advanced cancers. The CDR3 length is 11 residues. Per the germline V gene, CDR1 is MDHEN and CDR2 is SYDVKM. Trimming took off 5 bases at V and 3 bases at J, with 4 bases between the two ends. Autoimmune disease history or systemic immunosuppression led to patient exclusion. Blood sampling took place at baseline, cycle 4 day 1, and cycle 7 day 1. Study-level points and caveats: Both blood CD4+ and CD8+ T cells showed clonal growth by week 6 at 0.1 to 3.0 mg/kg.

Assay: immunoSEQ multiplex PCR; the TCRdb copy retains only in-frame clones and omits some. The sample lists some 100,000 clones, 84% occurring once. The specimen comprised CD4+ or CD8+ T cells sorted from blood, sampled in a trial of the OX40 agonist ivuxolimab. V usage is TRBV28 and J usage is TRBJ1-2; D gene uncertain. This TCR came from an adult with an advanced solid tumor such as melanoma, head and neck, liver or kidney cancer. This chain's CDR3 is CASSPDYGYTF. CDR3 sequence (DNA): TGTGCCAGCAGTCCAGACTATGGCTACACCTTC.